This T cell receptor (beta chain) was documented in a study of identical twins. TCRdb itself ran the 5' RACE reads through MiXCR, one entry per CDR3 protein. Here the sample spans approximately 700,000 distinct CDR3 sequences, 5.5% to 6.5% being singletons. This clonotype was picked up a small number of times. V lost 5 bases, J lost 4 bases, and 7 bases stayed unmatched. The CDR3 spans 17 residues. This chain joins TRBV12-3 or TRBV12-4 and TRBJ2-5, with 16 bases lining up with TRBD2. This TCR derives from a man between 18 and 29 years old in good health. The source material was naive T cells sorted from blood. The CDR3 region is CASSAGTSGRGGETQYF. Written as DNA, the CDR3 is TGTGCCAGCAGTGCCGGGACTAGCGGGAGGGGTGGAGAGACCCAGTACTTC.